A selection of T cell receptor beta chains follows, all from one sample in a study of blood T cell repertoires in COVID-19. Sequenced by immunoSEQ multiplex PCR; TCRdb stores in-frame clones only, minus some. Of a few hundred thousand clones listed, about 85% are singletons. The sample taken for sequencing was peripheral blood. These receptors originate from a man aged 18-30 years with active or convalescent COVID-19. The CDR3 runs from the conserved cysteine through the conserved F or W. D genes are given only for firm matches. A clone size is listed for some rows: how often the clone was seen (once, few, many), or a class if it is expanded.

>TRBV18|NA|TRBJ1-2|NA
TGTGCCAGCTCACCAGGGCAAGGCGTAACCTATGGCTACACCTTC
CASSPGQGVTYGYTF
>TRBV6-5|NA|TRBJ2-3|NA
TGTGCCAGCAGACTGGGGCCGATCACCGTCACGCAGTATTTT
CASRLGPITVTQYF
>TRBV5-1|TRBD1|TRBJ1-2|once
TGCGCCAGCAGCTTGATGGGACAGGGAGGCTATGGCTACACCTTC
CASSLMGQGGYGYTF
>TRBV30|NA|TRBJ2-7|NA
TGTGCCTGGAAGACAGACTACGAGCAGTACTTC
CAWKTDYEQYF
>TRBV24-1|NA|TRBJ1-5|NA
TGTGCCACCAGTGAGTCACAGGGTCCTCAGCCCCAGCATTTT
CATSESQGPQPQHF
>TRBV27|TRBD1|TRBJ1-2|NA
TGTGCCAGCAGGACCGGGACAGGGGGCGCCTGGGTTGATGGCTACACCTTC
CASRTGTGGAWVDGYTF
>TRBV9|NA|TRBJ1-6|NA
TGTGCCAGCAGCTCGGAGGCCAATTCACCCCTCCACTTT
CASSSEANSPLHF
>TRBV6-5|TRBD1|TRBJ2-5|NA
TGTGCCAGCAGTTACTCGTCCAGGGGGCTCGGGGAGACCCAGTACTTC
CASSYSSRGLGETQYF
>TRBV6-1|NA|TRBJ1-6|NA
TGTGCCAGCGGTGAGACGCCGGGGAATTCACCCCTCCACTTT
CASGETPGNSPLHF
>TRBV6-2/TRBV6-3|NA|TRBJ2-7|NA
TGTGCCAGCAGTCTCCGGTCGGAGCAGTACTTC
CASSLRSEQYF
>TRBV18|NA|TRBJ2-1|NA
TGTGCCAGCTCCCTCCATGAGGGAGACGAGCAGTTCTTC
CASSLHEGDEQFF
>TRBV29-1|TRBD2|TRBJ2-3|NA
TGCAGCGTTCGCGGGAGGGCCGTAAGCACAGATACGCAGTATTTT
CSVRGRAVSTDTQYF
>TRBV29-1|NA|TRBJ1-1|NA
TGCAGCGTTGTGCGGGAAACTGAAGCTTTCTTT
CSVVRETEAFF
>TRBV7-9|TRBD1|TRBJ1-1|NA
TGTGCCAGCAGCTTTTTCTTGGACAGGTCCAGGCCGAACACTGAAGCTTTCTTT
CASSFFLDRSRPNTEAFF
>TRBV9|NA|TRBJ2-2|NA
TGTGCCAGCAGCCGGTCGGAGTCGATGTACGGGGAGCTGTTTTTT
CASSRSESMYGELFF
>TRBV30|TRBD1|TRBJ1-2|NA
TGTGCCTGGAGTGTACTCAGGGGGCTTGGCTACACCTTC
CAWSVLRGLGYTF
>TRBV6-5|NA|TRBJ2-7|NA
TGTGCCAGCAGTTACTCGAACGGGAACTACGAGCAGTACTTC
CASSYSNGNYEQYF
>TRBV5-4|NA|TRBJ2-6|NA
TGTGCCAGCAGCACAGGACAGACCACTGGGGCCAACGTCCTGACTTTC
CASSTGQTTGANVLTF
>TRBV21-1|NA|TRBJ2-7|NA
TGTGCCAGCAGCAAGGTTGGGACAGAATATTACGAGCAGTACTTC
CASSKVGTEYYEQYF
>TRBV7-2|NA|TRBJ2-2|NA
TGTGCCAGCAGCTTAGTGGCACAGAGAACCGGGGAGCTGTTTTTT
CASSLVAQRTGELFF
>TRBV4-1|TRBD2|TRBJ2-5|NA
TGCGCCAGCAGCCAAGGAGCGGGGGGGCTTGAGGTGGAGACCCAGTACTTC
CASSQGAGGLEVETQYF
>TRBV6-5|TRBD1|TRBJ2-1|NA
TGTGCCAGCAGTTACTCGAGTGCGACAGGGAATGAGCAGTTCTTC
CASSYSSATGNEQFF
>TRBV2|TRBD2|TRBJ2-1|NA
TGTGCCAGCACTGGAACGGCGGGAGGGTGGAATGAGCAGTTCTTC
CASTGTAGGWNEQFF
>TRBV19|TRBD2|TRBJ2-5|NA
TGTGCCAGTAGCGGTCTAGCGGGCTTAGAAGAGACCCAGTACTTC
CASSGLAGLEETQYF
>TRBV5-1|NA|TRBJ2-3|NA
TGCGCCAGCAGCCCGGGGGTGGCTAGCCGCGGGACAGATACGCAGTATTTT
CASSPGVASRGTDTQYF
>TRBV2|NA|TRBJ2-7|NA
TGTGCCAGCACGAGGACCTACGAGCAGTACTTC
CASTRTYEQYF
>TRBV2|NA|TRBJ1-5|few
TGTGCCAGCAGTGTTGGAGGACCCCAGCATTTT
CASSVGGPQHF
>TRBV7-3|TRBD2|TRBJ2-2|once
TGTGCCAGCAGCCCTACGACCCTAGCGGTAGACGGGGAGCTGTTTTTT
CASSPTTLAVDGELFF
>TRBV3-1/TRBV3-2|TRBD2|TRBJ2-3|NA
TGTGCCAGCAGCTCTAGCGGGAGGGGGCATACGCAGTATTTT
CASSSSGRGHTQYF
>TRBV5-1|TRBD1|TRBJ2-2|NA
TGCGCCAGCAGCTTCCGGACAGGGAACACCGGGGAGCTGTTTTTT
CASSFRTGNTGELFF
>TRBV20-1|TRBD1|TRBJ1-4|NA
TGCAGTGCTAGTCGGGACAGAACTAATGAAAAACTGTTTTTT
CSASRDRTNEKLFF
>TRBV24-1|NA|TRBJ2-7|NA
TGTGCCACCAGTGACCCACAGGGTGGGACGGACGAGCAGTACTTC
CATSDPQGGTDEQYF
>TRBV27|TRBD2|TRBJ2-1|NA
TGTGCCAGCAACTTAGCGGGAGCTACCAATGAGCAGTTCTTC
CASNLAGATNEQFF
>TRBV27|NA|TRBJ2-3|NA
TGTGCCAGCAGTTTACTTGACTCTCCCGTGAATACGCAGTATTTT
CASSLLDSPVNTQYF
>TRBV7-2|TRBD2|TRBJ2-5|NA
TGTGCCAGCAGCTCGTTTTCGGGGGGTGGAGAGACCCAGTACTTC
CASSSFSGGGETQYF
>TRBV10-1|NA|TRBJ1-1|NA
TGCGCCAGCAGTGAGTTGAAGGGGTCGAACACTGAAGCTTTCTTT
CASSELKGSNTEAFF
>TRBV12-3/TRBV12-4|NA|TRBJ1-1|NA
TGTGCCAGCAGTTATGTTAGGGGTGAAGCTTTCTTT
CASSYVRGEAFF
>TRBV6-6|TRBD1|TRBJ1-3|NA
TGTGCCAGCAGTTACCGAGGACAGGGGCTGGACACCATATATTTT
CASSYRGQGLDTIYF
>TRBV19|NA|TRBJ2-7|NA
TGTGCCAGTATAAACGAGCAGTACTTC
CASINEQYF
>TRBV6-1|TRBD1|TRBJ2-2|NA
TGTGCCAGCAGTGGAGACATGACAGGGTGGGTCACCGGGGAGCTGTTTTTT
CASSGDMTGWVTGELFF
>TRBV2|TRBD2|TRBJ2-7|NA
TGTGCCAGCAGGGGAGGGACTAGCGGGAGCAGTTTCCCCTACGAGCAGTACTTC
CASRGGTSGSSFPYEQYF
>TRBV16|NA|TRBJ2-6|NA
TGTGCCAGCAGCCTGACAGTATCTGGGGCCAACGTCCTGACTTTC
CASSLTVSGANVLTF
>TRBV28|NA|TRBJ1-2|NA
TGTGCCAGCAGCCCCCGAGAGGAGATCTATGGCTACACCTTC
CASSPREEIYGYTF